This entry describes one TCR beta chain. These data belong to a study of control samples from healthy donors and cancer patients. Here immunoSEQ multiplex PCR was the method, and the copy in TCRdb shows in-frame clones only, minus some. The sample has over 100,000 clones, about nine tenths seen once. Germline assignment: CDR1 SGHRS and CDR2 YFSETQ. Trimming shortened V by 0 bases and J by 4 bases, and 6 bases separated the two germline ends. This CDR3 region has 13 residues. The receptor was derived from a middle-aged man in good health. V is TRBV5-1 and J is TRBJ2-3, with D unclear. Input material: blood. This CDR3 is CASSLGLADTQYF. The CDR3 DNA is TGCGCCAGCAGCTTGGGACTGGCAGATACGCAGTATTTT.